The 8 T cell receptor beta chains reported below all come from one sample, sequenced in a study of identical twins (dated by TCRdb to 2016 to 2017). Library creation used 5' RACE. The data were produced on an Illumina HiSeq 2000. The raw public data were reprocessed by TCRdb itself: fastp quality trimming at Q25, MiXCR clonotype calling, in-frame beta chains only. A single entry per CDR3 protein holds the most common genes and DNA from its merged rows. For this sample there are a few hundred thousand distinct CDR3 sequences; around 24% appear just once. The ten top clones hold approximately 2.9% of the sample. These sequences were also reported in another study, on T cells expressing NK-cell markers.

Sequenced material: CD4+ T cells sorted from blood. The receptors originated from a woman aged 18-29 years in good health.

A few counts support this clonotype. The chain links TRBV7-2 to TRBJ2-1, with 9 bases fitting TRBD2. This CDR3 comprises 15 residues. Germline V gene lookup returns CDR1 SGHTA and CDR2 FQGNSA. After removal of 4 bases from V and 3 bases from J, the junction contained 4 bases not matched to a gene. CDR3 sequence: CASSSGLALYNEQFF. The CDR3 region has the DNA TGTGCCAGCAGCTCCGGACTAGCGCTCTACAATGAGCAGTTCTTC. Supplemented by reference TRBV7-2 and TRBJ2-1, the full variable domain reads GAGVSQSPSNKVTEKGKDVELRCDPISGHTALYWYRQSLGQGLEFLIYFQGNSAPDKSGLPSDRFSAERTGGSVSTLTIQRTQQEDSAVYLCASSSGLALYNEQFFGPGTRLTVL.

A few counts support this clonotype. The chain carries TRBV9 and TRBJ2-3; 7 nucleotides align to TRBD2. The CDR3 length is 14 residues. V lost 3 bases to trimming and J lost 2 bases; unmatched junction nucleotides: 3. The germline gives CDR1 SGDLS, CDR2 YYNGEE. The CDR3: CASSAGLTTDTQYF. The CDR3 DNA is TGTGCCAGCAGCGCGGGACTAACCACAGATACGCAGTATTTT.

This chain uses TRBV20-1 with TRBJ1-2; no reliable D call. The CDR3 loop spans 12 amino acids. The V gene's germline CDR1 is DFQATT and CDR2 SNEGSKA (reference sequence). CDR3 loop: CRAVPGFYGYTF. Here the CDR3 DNA reads TGCAGGGCCGTCCCCGGATTCTATGGCTACACCTTC.

This clonotype has only a few counts. J is TRBJ1-5 and V is TRBV12-3 or TRBV12-4; 9 bases align to TRBD1. V shed 6 bases and J 6 bases; nucleotides not matched to a gene: 9. This CDR3 comprises 15 residues. The CDR3 spells CASSLTTGGTQPQHF. CDR3 nucleotides: TGTGCCAGCAGCCTCACGACAGGGGGTACTCAGCCCCAGCATTTT.

In its sample, this clonotype was seen many times. The chain couples TRBV12-3 or TRBV12-4 to TRBJ1-2; maybe TRBD1 (6 bases). CDR3 length equals 14 residues. V gave up 5 bases and J gave up 12 bases, with 22 bases separating them. The CDR3 sequence: CASSLSDSGGGNTF. The CDR3 DNA reads as TGTGCCAGCAGTCTTTCGGACAGTGGTGGTGGGAACACCTTC.

As DNA, the CDR3 is TGTGCCAGCAGCCGTAACGTGTGGGCTTTCTTT. Its translation: CASSRNVWAFF. V gene TRBV11-3 combines with J gene TRBJ1-1, with D unclear. The V gene's germline CDR1 is SGHNT and CDR2 YENEEA. Trimming cost V 5 bases and J 11 bases, with 12 bases left between them. This CDR3 is built from 11 residues.

The sample holds a few counts of this clonotype. This chain uses TRBV12-3 or TRBV12-4 with TRBJ1-1; weak D call: TRBD1 (6 bases). Deletions cut 4 bases from V and 3 bases from J, with 9 bases between. This CDR3 has 13 residues. CDR3 sequence (DNA): TGTGCCAGCAGTTACAGGGTGGACACTGAAGCTTTCTTT. Protein product: CASSYRVDTEAFF.

Only a few counts were recorded for this clonotype. The chain carries TRBV10-3 and TRBJ2-7; D is perhaps TRBD2 (5 bases). Trimming took 1 base from V and 3 from J, leaving 16 bases between them. The CDR3 is made up of 16 amino acids. The V gene's germline CDR1 is ENHRY and CDR2 SYGVKD. The CDR3 sequence is CAISEYLRAAVYEQYF. CDR3 nucleotide sequence: TGTGCCATCAGTGAGTATCTGAGAGCGGCGGTCTACGAGCAGTACTTC.